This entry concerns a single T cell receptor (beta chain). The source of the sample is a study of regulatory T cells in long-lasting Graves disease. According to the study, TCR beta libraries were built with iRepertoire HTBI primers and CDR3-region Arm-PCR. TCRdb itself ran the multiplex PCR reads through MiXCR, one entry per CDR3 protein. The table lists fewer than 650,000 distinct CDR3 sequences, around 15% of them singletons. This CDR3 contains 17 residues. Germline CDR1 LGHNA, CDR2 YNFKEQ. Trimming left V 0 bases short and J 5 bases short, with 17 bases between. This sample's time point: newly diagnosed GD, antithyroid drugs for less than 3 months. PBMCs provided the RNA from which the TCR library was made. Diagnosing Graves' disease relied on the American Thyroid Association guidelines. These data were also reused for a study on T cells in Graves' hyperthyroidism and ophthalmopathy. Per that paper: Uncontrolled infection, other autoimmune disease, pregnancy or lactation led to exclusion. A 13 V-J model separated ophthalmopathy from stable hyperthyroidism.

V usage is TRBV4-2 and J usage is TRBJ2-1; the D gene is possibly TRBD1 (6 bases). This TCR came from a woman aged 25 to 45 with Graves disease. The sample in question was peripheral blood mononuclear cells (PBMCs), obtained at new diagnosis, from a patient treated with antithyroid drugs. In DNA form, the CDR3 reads TGTGCCAGCAGCCAAGATAGGGGTGGTGGACAGAACAATGAGCAGTTCTTC. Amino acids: CASSQDRGGGQNNEQFF.